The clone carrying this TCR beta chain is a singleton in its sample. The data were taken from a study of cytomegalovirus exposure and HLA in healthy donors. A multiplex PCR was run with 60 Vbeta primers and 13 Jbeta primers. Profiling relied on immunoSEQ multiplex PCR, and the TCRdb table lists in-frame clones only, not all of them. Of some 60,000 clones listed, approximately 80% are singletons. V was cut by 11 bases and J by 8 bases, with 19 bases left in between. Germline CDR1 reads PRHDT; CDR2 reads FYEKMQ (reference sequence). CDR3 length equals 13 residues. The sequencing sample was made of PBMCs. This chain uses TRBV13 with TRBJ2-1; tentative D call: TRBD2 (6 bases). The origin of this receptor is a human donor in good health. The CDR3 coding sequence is TGTGCCTCCCGGAGGGTCCCCCTCCATGAGCAGTTCTTC. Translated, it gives CASRRVPLHEQFF.